This TCR beta chain was profiled in a study of CD8 T cells in Susac syndrome. Study details: Patients with Susac syndrome had blood drawn and were at that point therapy-naive, on corticosteroids, or on intravenous immunoglobulin alone.

Random hexamers primed reverse transcription of about 0.45 to 1 ug RNA. A single record per CDR3 protein comes from TCRdb applying MiXCR to the immunoSEQ multiplex PCR reads. The sample yields about 23,000 distinct CDR3 sequences, 80% to 95% seen once. Susac syndrome patients met recently defined diagnostic criteria for definite or probable disease. Germline CDR1 is MGHDK and CDR2 is SYGVNS. The CDR3 spans 16 residues. Germline trimming cut 10 bases from V and 0 bases from J; bases unmatched to any gene: 14. The sequencing input was CD8+ T cells from PBMCs. This sequence joins TRBV25-1 and TRBJ1-1, with 7 bases fitting TRBD1. The source of this sequence is a human donor with Susac syndrome. The DNA for the CDR3 is TGTGCCACCCAATTCCGGGACAGAACGATGAACACTGAAGCTTTCTTT. This gives the protein CATQFRDRTMNTEAFF. Complete variable domain (other parts from reference TRBV25-1 and TRBJ1-1): EADIYQTPRYLVIGTGKKITLECSQTMGHDKMYWYQQDPGMELHLIHYSYGVNSTEKGDLSSESTVSRIRTEHFPLTLESARPSHTSQYLCATQFRDRTMNTEAFFGQGTRLTVV.